This T cell receptor beta chain is drawn from a study of OX40 agonist ivuxolimab in advanced cancers. Study information: In this trial design, patients received ivuxolimab intravenously at 0.01 to 10 mg/kg every 2 weeks. Patients with hepatocellular carcinoma, melanoma, renal cell or head and neck cancer made up the dose-escalation patients.

This clone has just one count. What it binds is unknown. Findings and limits, study-wide: Expanded clones belonging to CD8+ T cells outnumbered, on average, those of CD4+.

After removal of 8 bases from V and 6 bases from J, the junction contained 10 bases not matched to a gene. Germline V gene lookup returns CDR1 ENHRY and CDR2 SYGVKD. This CDR3 has 14 amino acids. Excluded were patients having autoimmune disease history or systemic immunosuppression. The repertoire was sequenced with immunoSEQ multiplex PCR; TCRdb's copy has only in-frame clones and lacks some. The sample has about 26,000 clones; roughly 79% are singletons. The chain uses TRBV10-3 and TRBJ2-1; 7 bases agree with TRBD1. Sequenced material: CD4+ or CD8+ T cells sorted from blood, taken in a trial of the OX40 agonist ivuxolimab. This clonotype was obtained from an adult with an advanced solid tumor such as melanoma, head and neck, liver or kidney cancer. The CDR3 region is CAIAPGQSFNEQFF. The CDR3 DNA is TGTGCCATCGCCCCGGGACAGTCTTTCAATGAGCAGTTCTTC.